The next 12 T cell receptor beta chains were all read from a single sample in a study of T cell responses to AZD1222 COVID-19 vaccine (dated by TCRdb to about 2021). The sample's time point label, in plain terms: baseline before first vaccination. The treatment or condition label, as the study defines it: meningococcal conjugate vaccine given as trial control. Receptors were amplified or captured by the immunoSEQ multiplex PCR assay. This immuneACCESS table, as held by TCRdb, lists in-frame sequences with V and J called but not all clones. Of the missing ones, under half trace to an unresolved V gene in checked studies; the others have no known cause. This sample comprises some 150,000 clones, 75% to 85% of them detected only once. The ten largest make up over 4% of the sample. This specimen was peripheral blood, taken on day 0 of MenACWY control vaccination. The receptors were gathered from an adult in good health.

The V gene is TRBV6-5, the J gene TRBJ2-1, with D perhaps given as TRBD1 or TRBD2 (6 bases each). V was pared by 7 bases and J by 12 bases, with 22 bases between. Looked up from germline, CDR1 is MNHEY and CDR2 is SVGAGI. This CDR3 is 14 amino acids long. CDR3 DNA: TGTGCCAGCATAGGCGGGACATATACAATGAGGCAGTTCTTC. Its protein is CASIGGTYTMRQFF.

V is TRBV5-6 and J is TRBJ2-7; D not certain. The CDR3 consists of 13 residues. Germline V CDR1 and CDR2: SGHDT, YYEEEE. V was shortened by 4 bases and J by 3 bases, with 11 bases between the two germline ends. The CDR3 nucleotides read TGTGCCAGCAGCCACCGAACCGTCTACGAGCAGTACTTC. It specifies CASSHRTVYEQYF.

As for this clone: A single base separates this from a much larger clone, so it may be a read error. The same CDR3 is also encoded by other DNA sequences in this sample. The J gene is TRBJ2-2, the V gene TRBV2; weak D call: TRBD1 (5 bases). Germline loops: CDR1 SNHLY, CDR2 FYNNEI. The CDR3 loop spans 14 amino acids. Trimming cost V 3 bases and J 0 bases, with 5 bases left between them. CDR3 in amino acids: CASSETANTGELFF. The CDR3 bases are TGTGCCAGCAGTGAGACAGCGAACACCGGGGAGCTGTTTTTT.

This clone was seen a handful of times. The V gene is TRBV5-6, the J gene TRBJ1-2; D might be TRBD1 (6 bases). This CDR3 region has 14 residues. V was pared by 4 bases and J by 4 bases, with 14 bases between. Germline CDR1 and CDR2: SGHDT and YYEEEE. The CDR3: CASSTGQSLYGYTF. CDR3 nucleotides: TGTGCCAGCAGCACCGGACAGTCCCTCTATGGCTACACCTTC. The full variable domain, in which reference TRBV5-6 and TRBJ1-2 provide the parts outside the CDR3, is DAGVTQSPTHLIKTRGQQVTLRCSPKSGHDTVSWYQQALGQGPQFIFQYYEEEERQRGNFPDRFSGHQFPNYSSELNVNALLLGDSALYLCASSTGQSLYGYTFGSGTRLTVV.

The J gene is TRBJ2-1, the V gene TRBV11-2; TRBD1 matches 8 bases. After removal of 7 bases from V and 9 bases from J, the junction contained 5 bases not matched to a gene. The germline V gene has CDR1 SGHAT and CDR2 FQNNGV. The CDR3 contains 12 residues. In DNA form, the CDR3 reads TGTGCCAGCACCCAAACAGGGGGTGAGCAGTTCTTC. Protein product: CASTQTGGEQFF.

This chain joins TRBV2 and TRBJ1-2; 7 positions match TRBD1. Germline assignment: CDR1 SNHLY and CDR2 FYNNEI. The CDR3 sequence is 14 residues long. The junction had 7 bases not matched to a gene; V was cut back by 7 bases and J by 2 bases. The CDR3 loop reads CASKRQGVNYGYTF. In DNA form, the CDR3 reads TGTGCCAGCAAACGACAGGGAGTCAACTATGGCTACACCTTC.

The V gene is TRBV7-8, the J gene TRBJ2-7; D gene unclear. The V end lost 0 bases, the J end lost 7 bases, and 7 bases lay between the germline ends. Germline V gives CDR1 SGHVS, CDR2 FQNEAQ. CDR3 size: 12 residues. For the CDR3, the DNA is TGTGCCAGCAGCTTAGCAGCGAGGGAGCAGTACTTC. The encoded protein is CASSLAAREQYF.

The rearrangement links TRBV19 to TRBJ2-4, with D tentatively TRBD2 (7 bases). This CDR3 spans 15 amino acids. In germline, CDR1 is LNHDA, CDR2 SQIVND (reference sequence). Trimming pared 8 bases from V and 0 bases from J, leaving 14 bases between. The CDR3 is CASVGGALAKNIQYF. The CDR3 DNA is TGTGCCAGTGTGGGGGGGGCATTAGCCAAAAACATTCAGTACTTC.

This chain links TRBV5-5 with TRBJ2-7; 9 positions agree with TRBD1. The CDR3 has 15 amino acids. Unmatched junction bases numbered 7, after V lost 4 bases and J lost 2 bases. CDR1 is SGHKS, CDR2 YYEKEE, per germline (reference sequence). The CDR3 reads CASSQGQGPAYEQYF. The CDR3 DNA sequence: TGTGCCAGCAGCCAGGGACAGGGCCCGGCCTACGAGCAGTACTTC.

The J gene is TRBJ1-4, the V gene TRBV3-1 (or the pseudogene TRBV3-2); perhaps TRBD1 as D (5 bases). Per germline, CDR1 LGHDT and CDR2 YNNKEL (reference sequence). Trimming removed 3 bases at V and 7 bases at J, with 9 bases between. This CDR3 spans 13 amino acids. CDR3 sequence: CASSHLDSEKLFF. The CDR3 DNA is TGTGCCAGCAGCCACCTTGACAGTGAAAAACTGTTTTTT.

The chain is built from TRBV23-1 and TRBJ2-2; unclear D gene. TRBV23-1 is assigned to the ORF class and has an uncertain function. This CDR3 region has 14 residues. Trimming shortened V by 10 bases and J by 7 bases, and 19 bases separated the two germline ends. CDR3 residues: CATSVGRKDGELFF. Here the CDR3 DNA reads TGCGCCACCTCAGTCGGCAGGAAGGACGGGGAGCTGTTTTTT.

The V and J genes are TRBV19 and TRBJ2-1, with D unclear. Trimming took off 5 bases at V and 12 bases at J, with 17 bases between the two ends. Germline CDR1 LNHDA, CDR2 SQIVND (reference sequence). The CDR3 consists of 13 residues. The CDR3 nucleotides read TGTGCCAGTAGTGGGCGCTCCGCCGGGCGGCAGTTCTTC. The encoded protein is CASSGRSAGRQFF.